This is a list of T cell receptor beta chains from one sample in a study of T cells after yellow fever vaccination. TCRdb redid the calling of the 5' RACE reads with MiXCR, one entry per CDR3 protein. The data hold hundreds of thousands of distinct CDR3 sequences, with 8.7% observed a single time. The sequencing used CD4+ T cells sorted from PBMCs, collected 5 days after the yellow fever booster vaccination. These receptors were obtained from a man younger than 35 who received the YFV17D yellow fever vaccine. Both conserved end residues are part of each CDR3. Each record gives: D gene, clone size, V gene, J gene, CDR3 protein, CDR3 DNA. The D gene is left open where the match is weak. Size values are once, few and many counts, or a class for expanded clones, and some rows have none.

.,many,TRBV3-1,TRBJ2-2,CASSQGENTGELFF,TGTGCCAGCAGCCAGGGGGAGAACACCGGGGAGCTGTTTTTT
TRBD1,few,TRBV29-1,TRBJ1-5,CSVGGQSNQPQHF,TGCAGCGTCGGGGGACAGAGCAATCAGCCCCAGCATTTT
TRBD2,few,TRBV7-2,TRBJ2-7,CASSETSGNFVYSYEQYF,TGTGCCAGCAGCGAGACTAGCGGGAACTTTGTATACTCCTACGAGCAGTACTTC
.,.,TRBV9,TRBJ1-1,CASSPGGAQSAEAFF,TGTGCCAGCAGCCCCGGGGGGGCCCAAAGCGCTGAAGCTTTCTTT
.,.,TRBV20-1,TRBJ1-1,CSARVRPGGTEAFF,TGCAGTGCTAGAGTCCGTCCGGGGGGCACTGAAGCTTTCTTT
.,many,TRBV29-1,TRBJ2-3,CSVGVGRTDTQYF,TGCAGCGTCGGGGTTGGCCGCACAGATACGCAGTATTTT
.,.,TRBV4-1,TRBJ2-5,CASSQGGAGETQYF,TGCGCCAGCAGCCAAGGGGGGGCAGGGGAGACCCAGTACTTC
TRBD1,many,TRBV7-2,TRBJ2-1,CASSLDQGANEQFF,TGTGCCAGCAGCTTGGACCAGGGGGCCAATGAGCAGTTCTTC
TRBD1,.,TRBV6-2/TRBV6-3,TRBJ2-7,CASMIVWDRHYEQYF,TGTGCCAGCATGATTGTGTGGGACAGACACTACGAGCAGTACTTC
TRBD1,many,TRBV5-6,TRBJ1-2,CASSLRRTGARDGYTF,TGTGCCAGCAGCTTGAGAAGGACAGGGGCCAGAGACGGCTACACCTTC
TRBD1,.,TRBV30,TRBJ2-1,CAWSGTGREQFF,TGTGCCTGGAGTGGGACAGGGCGTGAGCAGTTCTTC
.,many,TRBV9,TRBJ2-2,CASRTANTGELFF,TGTGCCAGCCGGACGGCGAACACCGGGGAGCTGTTTTTT
.,.,TRBV20-1,TRBJ1-2,CGTDPGGIAYGYTF,TGCGGAACGGACCCGGGGGGGATAGCCTATGGCTACACCTTC
TRBD2,few,TRBV15,TRBJ2-1,CATSYHGAGGYNEQFF,TGTGCCACCAGCTACCACGGGGCGGGGGGCTACAATGAGCAGTTCTTC
.,many,TRBV11-1,TRBJ2-1,CASSSRIPHNEQFF,TGTGCCAGCAGCTCACGAATCCCCCACAATGAGCAGTTCTTC
.,many,TRBV18,TRBJ2-3,CASSPQKEDTQYF,TGTGCCAGCTCCCCACAAAAGGAAGATACGCAGTATTTT
TRBD1,.,TRBV19,TRBJ1-2,CASSQGVRYGYTF,TGTGCCAGTAGTCAGGGGGTAAGATATGGCTACACCTTC
.,.,TRBV7-2,TRBJ2-3,CASSLKRVYTDTQYF,TGTGCCAGCAGCTTAAAGCGCGTGTATACAGATACGCAGTATTTT
.,.,TRBV7-2,TRBJ2-4,CASSPPGKNIQYF,TGTGCCAGCAGCCCCCCCGGCAAAAACATTCAGTACTTC
TRBD2,.,TRBV18,TRBJ2-1,CASSPQRGAGNEQFF,TGTGCCAGCTCACCGCAGCGGGGGGCCGGGAATGAGCAGTTCTTC
.,few,TRBV5-4,TRBJ2-1,CASTPEGGPKSSRASF,TGTGCCAGCACCCCGGAGGGGGGCCCTAAATCCTCCCGAGCCAGCTTC
.,many,TRBV7-2,TRBJ1-5,CASSINSDTLQHF,TGTGCCAGCAGTATAAATTCGGACACCCTACAGCATTTT
.,.,TRBV7-2,TRBJ1-5,CASSLAPINQPQHF,TGTGCCAGCAGCTTAGCACCGATCAATCAGCCCCAGCATTTT
.,.,TRBV5-5,TRBJ1-6,CASSLAQGYNSPLHF,TGTGCCAGCAGCTTGGCCCAGGGTTATAATTCACCCCTCCACTTT
.,few,TRBV4-2,TRBJ1-5,CASSSQYSNHPQHF,TGTGCCAGCAGCTCTCAGTATAGCAATCATCCCCAGCATTTT
TRBD2,.,TRBV5-4,TRBJ2-3,CASSQEGTSGGDTQYF,TGTGCCAGCAGCCAGGAGGGGACTAGCGGTGGAGATACGCAGTATTTT
TRBD2,few,TRBV7-3,TRBJ2-1,CASSSSSGYSGEQFF,TGTGCCAGCAGCTCCTCTAGCGGCTACAGCGGTGAGCAGTTCTTC
.,.,TRBV7-7,TRBJ2-7,CASSLGQDDEQYF,TGTGCCAGCAGCTTGGGGCAGGACGACGAGCAGTACTTC
.,few,TRBV5-1,TRBJ1-2,CASSWATNRRGNYGYTF,TGCGCCAGCAGCTGGGCGACTAACCGAAGGGGTAACTATGGCTACACCTTC
TRBD2,few,TRBV7-3,TRBJ2-2,CASSSRAGGFPGELFF,TGTGCCAGCAGCTCCCGAGCGGGGGGCTTCCCCGGGGAGCTGTTTTTT
TRBD1,few,TRBV29-1,TRBJ2-3,CSVAGTAQDTQYF,TGCAGCGTTGCCGGGACAGCTCAAGATACGCAGTATTTT
.,.,TRBV5-4,TRBJ2-5,CASSLVGLGETQYF,TGTGCCAGCAGCTTGGTCGGTTTGGGAGAGACCCAGTACTTC
.,few,TRBV20-1,TRBJ1-6,CSARDSRSGQIGSPLHF,TGCAGTGCTAGAGATTCCCGGAGCGGACAGATTGGGTCGCCCCTCCACTTT
TRBD1,few,TRBV27,TRBJ2-7,CASSPYPTGGHYEQYF,TGTGCCAGCAGTCCCTACCCGACAGGGGGCCACTACGAGCAGTACTTC
.,few,TRBV28,TRBJ2-2,CASRTSNTGELFF,TGTGCCAGCAGGACATCGAACACCGGGGAGCTGTTTTTT
.,.,TRBV5-1,TRBJ2-6,CASWIGGGANVLTF,TGCGCCAGCTGGATTGGGGGTGGGGCCAACGTCCTGACTTTC
.,.,TRBV4-2,TRBJ2-3,CASSQGARAWSTDTPYF,TGTGCCAGCAGCCAAGGCGCCCGCGCGTGGAGCACAGATACGCCGTATTTT
.,.,TRBV7-3,TRBJ2-3,CASSSRTQDTQYF,TGTGCCAGCAGCTCCCGGACTCAAGATACGCAGTATTTT
.,few,TRBV5-1,TRBJ2-5,CASYRDNQETQYF,TGCGCCAGCTACCGGGACAACCAAGAGACCCAGTACTTC
.,few,TRBV11-2,TRBJ2-2,CASSFARANTGELFF,TGTGCCAGCAGCTTCGCGCGGGCCAACACCGGGGAGCTGTTTTTT
.,few,TRBV18,TRBJ2-3,CASSPGNPPDTQYF,TGTGCCAGCTCACCAGGGAATCCGCCAGATACGCAGTATTTT
TRBD1,.,TRBV29-1,TRBJ2-1,CSVERGLSYNEQFF,TGCAGCGTTGAAAGGGGGCTCTCTTACAATGAGCAGTTCTTC
TRBD2,few,TRBV29-1,TRBJ2-3,CSVMTSGGTDTQYF,TGCAGCGTCATGACTAGCGGGGGCACAGATACGCAGTATTTT
.,.,TRBV12-3/TRBV12-4,TRBJ2-3,CASRPVATSTDTQYF,TGTGCCAGCAGACCTGTGGCTACTAGCACAGATACGCAGTATTTT
.,.,TRBV3-1,TRBJ2-7,CASSQEGSYEQYF,TGTGCCAGCAGCCAAGAAGGGAGCTACGAGCAGTACTTC
.,many,TRBV4-3,TRBJ1-5,CASSQDSQGGQPQHF,TGCGCCAGCAGCCAAGATAGCCAGGGAGGTCAGCCCCAGCATTTT
.,.,TRBV11-2,TRBJ2-2,CASSPNGEYGELFF,TGTGCCAGCAGCCCTAATGGGGAATACGGGGAGCTGTTTTTT
.,.,TRBV5-6,TRBJ2-5,CASSLRGNGETQYF,TGTGCCAGCAGCTTGAGGGGGAACGGGGAGACCCAGTACTTC
TRBD1,few,TRBV27,TRBJ1-2,CASSLRLTGGGYTF,TGTGCCAGCAGTTTACGTCTGACAGGGGGAGGCTACACCTTC
.,.,TRBV5-6,TRBJ1-1,CASSLLPVNTEAFF,TGTGCCAGCAGCTTGCTTCCGGTTAACACTGAAGCTTTCTTT
.,few,TRBV7-2,TRBJ1-1,CASRPTLLGTEAFF,TGTGCCAGCAGGCCCACTTTACTGGGCACTGAAGCTTTCTTT
TRBD1,few,TRBV28,TRBJ1-2,CASSLSMGQEGYTF,TGTGCCAGCAGTTTATCTATGGGACAGGAGGGCTACACCTTC
TRBD2,many,TRBV5-1,TRBJ2-1,CASSPLAGDNEQFF,TGCGCCAGCAGCCCACTAGCGGGGGACAATGAGCAGTTCTTC
.,.,TRBV7-6,TRBJ1-1,CASSLAVRNTEAFF,TGTGCCAGCAGCTTAGCAGTAAGGAACACTGAAGCTTTCTTT
.,few,TRBV27,TRBJ1-6,CVSRGGYSPLHF,TGTGTCAGCCGCGGGGGCTATTCACCCCTCCACTTT
.,few,TRBV29-1,TRBJ2-3,CSVRWASSDTQYF,TGCAGCGTCCGGTGGGCTAGCTCAGATACGCAGTATTTT
TRBD1,many,TRBV20-1,TRBJ1-4,CSAGQGKGREKLFF,TGCAGTGCTGGACAGGGGAAGGGTAGGGAAAAACTGTTTTTT
TRBD1,few,TRBV27,TRBJ1-1,CASSPRTGKKHAFF,TGTGCCAGCAGTCCCCGGACAGGGAAGAAGCATGCTTTCTTT
.,.,TRBV18,TRBJ2-5,CASSFFRSETQYF,TGTGCCAGCTCGTTCTTCCGGTCAGAGACCCAGTACTTC
TRBD1,many,TRBV2,TRBJ1-5,CASRSTGNQPQHF,TGTGCCAGCAGATCGACAGGGAACCAGCCCCAGCATTTT